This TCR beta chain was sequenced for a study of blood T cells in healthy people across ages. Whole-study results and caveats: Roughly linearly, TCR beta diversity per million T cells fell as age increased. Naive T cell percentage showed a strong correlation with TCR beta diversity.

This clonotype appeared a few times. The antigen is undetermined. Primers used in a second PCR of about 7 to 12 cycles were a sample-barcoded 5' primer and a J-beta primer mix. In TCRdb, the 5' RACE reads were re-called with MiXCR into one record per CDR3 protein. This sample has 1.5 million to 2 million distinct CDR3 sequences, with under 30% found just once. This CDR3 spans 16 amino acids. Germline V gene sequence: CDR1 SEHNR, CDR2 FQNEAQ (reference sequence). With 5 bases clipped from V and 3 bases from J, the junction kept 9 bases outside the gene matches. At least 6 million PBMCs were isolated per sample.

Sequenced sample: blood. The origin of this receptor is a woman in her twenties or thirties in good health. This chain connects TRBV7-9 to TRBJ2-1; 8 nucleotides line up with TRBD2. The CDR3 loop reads CASSLWAGGFYNEQFF. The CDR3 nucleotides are TGTGCCAGCAGCCTCTGGGCGGGAGGATTCTACAATGAGCAGTTCTTC.